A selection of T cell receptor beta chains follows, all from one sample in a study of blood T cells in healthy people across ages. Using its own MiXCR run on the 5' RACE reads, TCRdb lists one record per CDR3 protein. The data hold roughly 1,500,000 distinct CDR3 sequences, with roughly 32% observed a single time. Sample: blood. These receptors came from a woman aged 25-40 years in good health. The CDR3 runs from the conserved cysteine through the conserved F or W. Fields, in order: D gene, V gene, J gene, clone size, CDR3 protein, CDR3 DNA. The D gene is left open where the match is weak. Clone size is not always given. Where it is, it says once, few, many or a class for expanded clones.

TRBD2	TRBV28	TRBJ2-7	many	CASSPEGGGYLEQYF	TGTGCCAGCAGTCCCGAGGGCGGGGGATACCTAGAGCAGTACTTC
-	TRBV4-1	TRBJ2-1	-	CASSQDGANERFF	TGCGCCAGCAGCCAAGATGGGGCCAATGAGCGGTTCTTC
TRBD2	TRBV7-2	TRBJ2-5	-	CASSPIGLAEETQYF	TGTGCCAGCAGCCCCATCGGACTAGCGGAAGAGACCCAGTACTTC
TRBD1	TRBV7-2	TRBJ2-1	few	CASSFDRGWLEQFF	TGTGCCAGCAGCTTCGACAGGGGCTGGCTAGAGCAGTTCTTC
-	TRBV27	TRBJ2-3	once	CTSSLSGDNTQYF	TGTACCAGCAGTTTAAGTGGGGACAATACGCAGTATTTT
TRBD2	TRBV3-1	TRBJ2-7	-	CASSQESRGGVYEQYF	TGTGCCAGCAGCCAAGAGTCCCGGGGGGGCGTGTACGAGCAGTACTTC
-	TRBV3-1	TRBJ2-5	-	CASSQGKEKTQYF	TGTGCCAGCAGCCAAGGAAAGGAGAAGACCCAGTACTTC
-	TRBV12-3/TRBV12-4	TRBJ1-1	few	CASTLPNQGSNTEAFF	TGTGCCAGCACCCTGCCCAACCAGGGGTCGAACACTGAAGCTTTCTTT
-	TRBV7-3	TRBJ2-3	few	CASSSPSLDSAGKQYF	TGTGCCAGCAGCTCCCCCAGCTTGGACTCCGCGGGCAAGCAGTATTTT
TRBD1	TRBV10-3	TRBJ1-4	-	CAISEGRGPTNEKLFF	TGTGCCATCAGTGAGGGCAGGGGGCCGACTAATGAAAAACTGTTTTTT
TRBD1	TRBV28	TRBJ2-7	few	CASRQDRGRDEQYF	TGTGCCAGCAGGCAGGACAGGGGGCGCGACGAGCAGTACTTC
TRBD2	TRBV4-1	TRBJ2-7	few	CASSQEGAGGGTYEQYF	TGCGCCAGCAGCCAAGAGGGAGCGGGGGGTGGGACCTACGAGCAGTACTTC
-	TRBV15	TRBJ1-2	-	CATSRGDGPRYTF	TGTGCCACCAGCAGAGGGGACGGTCCTCGGTACACCTTC
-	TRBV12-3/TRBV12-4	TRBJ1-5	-	CASSFEVYQPQHF	TGTGCCAGCAGTTTTGAGGTTTATCAGCCCCAGCATTTT
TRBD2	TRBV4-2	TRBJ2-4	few	CASSQRLASNIQYF	TGTGCCAGCAGCCAAAGACTAGCGAGTAACATTCAGTACTTC
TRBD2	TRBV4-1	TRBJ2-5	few	CASRSAGVETQYF	TGCGCCAGCAGGTCAGCGGGGGTAGAGACCCAGTACTTC
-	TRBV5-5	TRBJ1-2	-	CASSFADHLGRYGYTF	TGTGCCAGCAGCTTTGCGGACCATTTAGGGCGCTATGGCTACACCTTC
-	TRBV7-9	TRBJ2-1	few	CASSGLSVADVFF	TGTGCCAGCAGCGGATTATCAGTAGCGGACGTGTTCTTC
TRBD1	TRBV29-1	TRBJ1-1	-	CSVDPTGANTEAFF	TGCAGCGTTGACCCGACAGGGGCGAACACTGAAGCTTTCTTT
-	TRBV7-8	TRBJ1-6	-	CASSLSPNSPLHF	TGTGCCAGCAGCTTAAGTCCTAATTCACCCCTCCACTTT
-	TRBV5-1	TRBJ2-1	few	CASSLSSGQFF	TGCGCCAGCAGCTTGAGCAGCGGGCAGTTCTTC
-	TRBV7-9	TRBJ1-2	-	CASSTPGGAGYTF	TGTGCCAGCAGCACCCCGGGGGGGGCTGGCTACACCTTC
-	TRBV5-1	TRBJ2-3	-	CASSFRSPTDTQYF	TGCGCCAGCAGCTTTCGATCTCCCACAGATACGCAGTATTTT
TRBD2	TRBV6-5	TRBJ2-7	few	CASSPQERGREQYF	TGTGCCAGCAGTCCCCAGGAGCGGGGTCGGGAGCAGTACTTC
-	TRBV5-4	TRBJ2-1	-	CAGSSPDEQFF	TGTGCCGGCAGCTCTCCGGATGAGCAGTTCTTC
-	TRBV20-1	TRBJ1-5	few	CSARDIPNQSNQPQHF	TGCAGTGCTAGAGATATCCCTAATCAGAGCAATCAGCCCCAGCATTTT
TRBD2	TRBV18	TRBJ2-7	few	CASSPGLAGGPGEQYF	TGTGCCAGCTCACCGGGACTAGCGGGGGGGCCGGGCGAGCAGTACTTC
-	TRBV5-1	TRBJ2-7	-	CASSLEQHSYEQYF	TGCGCCAGCAGCTTAGAACAACACTCCTACGAGCAGTACTTC
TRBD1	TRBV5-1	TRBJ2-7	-	CASGRGQGSKEQYF	TGCGCCAGCGGCCGGGGACAGGGGAGTAAAGAGCAGTACTTC
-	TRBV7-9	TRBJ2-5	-	CASSSPTSGKTYQETQYF	TGTGCCAGCAGCTCGCCGACCTCAGGGAAGACCTACCAAGAGACCCAGTACTTC
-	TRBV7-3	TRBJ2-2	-	CASSQDHNTGELFF	TGTGCCAGCAGCCAAGACCACAACACCGGGGAGCTGTTTTTT
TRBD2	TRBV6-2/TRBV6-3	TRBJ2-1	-	CASSYVAGDPYNEQFF	TGTGCCAGCAGTTACGTCGCGGGGGATCCCTACAATGAGCAGTTCTTC
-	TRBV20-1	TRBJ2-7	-	CSAPVVGVEQYF	TGCAGTGCCCCTGTGGTGGGAGTCGAGCAGTACTTC
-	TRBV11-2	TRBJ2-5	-	CASKNYRVGLATQYF	TGTGCCAGCAAAAATTACAGGGTTGGGCTAGCGACCCAGTACTTC
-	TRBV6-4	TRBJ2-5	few	CASSVERRLWETQYF	TGTGCCAGCAGTGTGGAGCGCCGGCTCTGGGAGACCCAGTACTTC
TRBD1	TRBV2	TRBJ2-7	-	CATKDREFYYEQYF	TGTGCCACCAAGGACAGGGAATTCTACTACGAGCAGTACTTC
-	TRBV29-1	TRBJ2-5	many	CSVASLKVETQYF	TGCAGCGTTGCTTCCCTCAAGGTGGAGACCCAGTACTTC
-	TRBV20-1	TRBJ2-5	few	CSARATFQETQYF	TGCAGTGCTAGAGCGACATTCCAAGAGACCCAGTACTTC
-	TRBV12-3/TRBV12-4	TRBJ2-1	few	CASSRPINEQFF	TGTGCCAGCAGTAGACCCATCAATGAGCAGTTCTTC
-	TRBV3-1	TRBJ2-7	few	CASSQDGGNYEQYF	TGTGCCAGCAGCCAAGACGGGGGAAACTACGAGCAGTACTTC
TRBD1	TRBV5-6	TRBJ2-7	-	CASSHKGQTYEQYF	TGTGCCAGCAGCCATAAGGGACAGACCTACGAGCAGTACTTC